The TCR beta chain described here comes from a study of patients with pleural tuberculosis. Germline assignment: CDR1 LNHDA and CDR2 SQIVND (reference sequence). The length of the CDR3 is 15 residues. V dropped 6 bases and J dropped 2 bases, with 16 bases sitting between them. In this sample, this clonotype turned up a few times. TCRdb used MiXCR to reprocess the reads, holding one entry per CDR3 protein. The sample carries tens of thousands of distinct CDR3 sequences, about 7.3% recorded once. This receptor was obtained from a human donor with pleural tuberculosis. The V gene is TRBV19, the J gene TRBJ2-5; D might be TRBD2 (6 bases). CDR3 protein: CASSFKRREQETQYF. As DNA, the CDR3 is TGTGCCAGTAGCTTCAAGAGGAGGGAGCAAGAGACCCAGTACTTC.